Listed below are T cell receptor beta chains from one sample, sequenced in a study of T cell changes during pregnancy in multiple sclerosis. Sequencing used immunoSEQ multiplex PCR; TCRdb keeps in-frame clones, though not all of them. The table lists roughly 100,000 clones, just over 90% of them singletons. The specimen was peripheral blood, collected after pregnancy. Every receptor here comes from a female donor with multiple sclerosis, enrolled in a pregnancy study. Each CDR3 is given with its conserved first and last residue. A D gene is named only where the DNA matches it firmly. Clone size is shown for a subset of rows, as once, few, many or a class of expanded clone.

D gene | clone size | J gene | V gene | CDR3 protein | CDR3 DNA
. | once | TRBJ1-1 | TRBV9 | CASSVAWLNTEAFF | TGTGCCAGCAGCGTAGCTTGGCTGAACACTGAAGCTTTCTTT
TRBD2 | . | TRBJ2-1 | TRBV10-3 | CAISEQLAGNNEQFF | TGTGCCATCAGTGAGCAACTAGCGGGGAACAATGAGCAGTTCTTC
. | . | TRBJ2-2 | TRBV5-1 | CASSLVANTGELFF | TGCGCCAGCAGCTTGGTAGCGAACACCGGGGAGCTGTTTTTT
TRBD2 | . | TRBJ2-1 | TRBV9 | CASSVGGGGAHEQFF | TGTGCCAGCAGCGTAGGGGGCGGGGGGGCACATGAGCAGTTCTTC
TRBD2 | once | TRBJ2-2 | TRBV7-3 | CASSPQGGLAGGIGELFF | TGTGCCAGCAGCCCACAGGGGGGACTAGCGGGGGGAATCGGGGAGCTGTTTTTT
TRBD2 | . | TRBJ2-1 | TRBV4-1 | CASSQVVAGGPDEQFF | TGCGCCAGCAGCCAAGTGGTAGCGGGGGGGCCTGATGAGCAGTTCTTC
. | . | TRBJ1-5 | TRBV9 | CASSPTSGSNQPQHF | TGTGCCAGCAGCCCTACTTCAGGCTCCAATCAGCCCCAGCATTTT
. | . | TRBJ1-3 | TRBV28 | CATKPGAGGRGNTIYF | TGTGCCACTAAACCGGGTGCCGGAGGCCGTGGAAACACCATATATTTT
. | . | TRBJ2-4 | TRBV6-1 | CASSVTSGALAKNIQYF | TGTGCCAGCAGTGTTACATCTGGGGCACTAGCCAAAAACATTCAGTACTTC
. | . | TRBJ2-5 | TRBV7-9 | CASSLVGAQETQYF | TGTGCCAGCAGCTTAGTGGGGGCTCAAGAGACCCAGTACTTC
. | once | TRBJ1-2 | TRBV7-8 | CASSPSLEGYTF | TGTGCCAGCAGCCCCTCCCTAGAAGGCTACACCTTC
TRBD1 | . | TRBJ1-2 | TRBV6-6 | CASSIGQGPTGYTF | TGTGCCAGCAGTATCGGACAGGGGCCTACTGGCTACACCTTC
TRBD1 | . | TRBJ1-5 | TRBV7-9 | CASSFYFGTGGDQPQHF | TGTGCCAGCAGCTTCTACTTCGGGACAGGGGGGGATCAGCCCCAGCATTTT
. | . | TRBJ2-1 | TRBV27 | CASTEGSGYNEQFF | TGTGCCAGCACTGAAGGTTCGGGGTACAATGAGCAGTTCTTC